One and the same sample provided the 18 T cell receptor beta chains below, sequenced in a study of blood T cell repertoires in COVID-19. The protocol was immunoSEQ multiplex PCR, while the TCRdb copy is restricted to in-frame clones and leaves out a portion. This sample has around 65,000 clones, with over 80% found just once. The sequenced sample was peripheral blood. These receptors all stem from a man between 65 and 80 years old with acute or convalescent COVID-19.

The gene calls are TRBV6-2 or TRBV6-3 and TRBJ2-3; TRBD2 might be the D (5 bases). Germline CDR1 is MNHEY and CDR2 is SVGEGT. The V gene lost 5 bases and the J gene lost 3 bases, with 15 bases spanning the gap. The CDR3 covers 15 residues. CDR3 nucleotides: TGTGCCAGCAGTCCGACGGGGAGAAAGACAGATACGCAGTATTTT. Residues: CASSPTGRKTDTQYF.

The genes are TRBV7-2 and TRBJ1-5; D is uncertain. CDR3 size: 13 residues. V was shortened by 5 bases and J by 7 bases, with 12 bases between the two germline ends. Germline V gene lookup returns CDR1 SGHTA and CDR2 FQGNSA. CDR3 residues: CASSRVGRQPQHF. CDR3 DNA: TGTGCCAGCAGCCGAGTGGGCCGGCAGCCCCAGCATTTT.

Points on this clone: The sample holds other DNA sequences that translate to the same CDR3. This chain uses TRBV5-1 with TRBJ2-1; a weak D match, TRBD1 (5 bases). The length of the CDR3 is 13 residues. Germline CDR1 reads SGHRS; CDR2 reads YFSETQ. Trimming left V 0 bases short and J 5 bases short, with 6 bases between. The CDR3 spells CASSLDRNNEQFF. Written as DNA, the CDR3 is TGCGCCAGCAGCTTGGACAGGAACAATGAGCAGTTCTTC. Drawing the rest from reference TRBV5-1 and TRBJ2-1, the complete variable domain is KAGVTQTPRYLIKTRGQQVTLSCSPISGHRSVSWYQQTPGQGLQFLFEYFSETQRNKGNFPGRFSGRQFSNSRSEMNVSTLELGDSALYLCASSLDRNNEQFFGPGTRLTVL.

The J gene is TRBJ1-1, the V gene TRBV19; D remains ambiguous. CDR3 size: 15 residues. CDR1 is LNHDA and CDR2 is SQIVND in the germline V gene (reference sequence). The V gene lost 3 bases and the J gene lost 1 base, with 12 bases spanning the gap. The CDR3 DNA is TGTGCCAGTAGTATCGGGAGGATCGGGAACACTGAAGCTTTCTTT. As protein: CASSIGRIGNTEAFF.

The rearrangement links TRBV10-2 to TRBJ2-1; D possibly corresponds to TRBD2 (7 bases). CDR3 length equals 14 residues. The germline V gene encodes CDR1 WSHSY and CDR2 SAAADI. V was shortened by 2 bases and J by 11 bases, with 16 bases between the two germline ends. The CDR3 reads CASSEGGGLVQQFF. Here the CDR3 DNA reads TGCGCCAGCAGTGAGGGGGGGGGCTTAGTCCAGCAGTTCTTC.

CDR3 in amino acids: CASSSRGYGTAYEQYF. CDR3 coding DNA: TGTGCCAGCAGCTCCCGGGGGTATGGGACAGCCTACGAGCAGTACTTC. The chain has TRBV7-2 and TRBJ2-7, with D possibly TRBD1 on 7 matching bases. Trimming removed 4 bases from V and 2 bases from J, with 18 bases in between. From germline, CDR1 is SGHTA and CDR2 FQGNSA. This CDR3 has 16 amino acids.

In regard to this clone: Different DNA sequences within this sample yield the same CDR3. Written as DNA, the CDR3 is TGTGCCAGCAGCCCGACAGGGGTCACCGGGGAGCTGTTTTTT. It encodes CASSPTGVTGELFF. This rearrangement joins TRBV3-1 (or the pseudogene TRBV3-2) to TRBJ2-2; 8 bases map to TRBD1. The junction had 2 bases not matched to a gene; V was cut back by 4 bases and J by 4 bases. The CDR3 extends over 14 amino acids. Germline CDR1 is LGHDT and CDR2 is YNNKEL (reference sequence).

The rearrangement links TRBV5-1 to TRBJ2-3, with D maybe TRBD1 (5 bases). Germline loops: CDR1 SGHRS, CDR2 YFSETQ. The CDR3 runs to 15 residues. Trimming stripped 4 bases from V and 2 bases from J, with 14 bases between. The CDR3 reads CASSQSTATTDTQYF. The CDR3 coding sequence is TGCGCCAGCAGCCAATCGACAGCGACCACAGATACGCAGTATTTT. Looking up the rest from reference TRBV5-1 and TRBJ2-3 gives the full variable domain: KAGVTQTPRYLIKTRGQQVTLSCSPISGHRSVSWYQQTPGQGLQFLFEYFSETQRNKGNFPGRFSGRQFSNSRSEMNVSTLELGDSALYLCASSQSTATTDTQYFGPGTRLTVL.

The chain uses TRBV28 and TRBJ1-6; D is possibly TRBD1 (5 bases). Trimming removed 7 bases at V and 1 base at J, with 14 bases between. Germline V CDR1 and CDR2: MDHEN, SYDVKM. The CDR3 consists of 16 residues. The CDR3 spells CASKRGGFSYNSPLHF. The CDR3 DNA follows: TGTGCCAGCAAGCGGGGGGGTTTTTCCTATAATTCACCCCTCCACTTT.

The chain recombines TRBV2 with TRBJ1-2; D perhaps matches TRBD1 (6 bases). Germline CDR1 is SNHLY and CDR2 is FYNNEI. The CDR3 is made up of 16 amino acids. Deletions cut 6 bases from V and 3 bases from J, with 20 bases between. The CDR3 sequence: CASSPAGAYQDYGYTF. CDR3 DNA sequence: TGTGCCAGCAGCCCAGCGGGGGCGTACCAGGACTATGGCTACACCTTC. The full variable domain, rest sourced from reference TRBV2 and TRBJ1-2, is EPEVTQTPSHQVTQMGQEVILRCVPISNHLYFYWYRQILGQKVEFLVSFYNNEISEKSEIFDDQFSVERPDGSNFTLKIRSTKLEDSAMYFCASSPAGAYQDYGYTFGSGTRLTVV.

This chain connects TRBV6-6 to TRBJ1-1; D is possibly TRBD1 (6 bases). The V gene lost 4 bases and the J gene lost 7 bases, with 7 bases spanning the gap. This CDR3 is built from 11 residues. Germline CDR1 MNHNY, CDR2 SVGAGI (reference sequence). The CDR3 DNA is TGTGCCAGCAGTTCGGACAGTGAAGCTTTCTTT. Encoded protein: CASSSDSEAFF.

The chain joins TRBV7-8 to TRBJ2-2, with a weak D call TRBD2 (6 bases). Trimming removed 1 base at V and 0 bases at J, with 12 bases between. Looked up from germline, CDR1 is SGHVS and CDR2 is FQNEAQ. This CDR3 is built from 17 residues. In DNA, the CDR3 is TGTGCCAGCAGCTTAGGGAGCGGGCCTACGAACACCGGGGAGCTGTTTTTT. Its translation is CASSLGSGPTNTGELFF.

The rearrangement joins TRBV7-8 to TRBJ2-1; 11 bases are shared with TRBD2. This CDR3 region has 16 residues. CDR1 is SGHVS, CDR2 FQNEAQ, per germline. The J segment lost 1 base and the V segment lost 5 bases, leaving 4 bases of the junction unmatched. The chain's CDR3 is CASSIGTSGSYNEQFF. For the CDR3, the DNA is TGTGCCAGCAGCATAGGGACTAGCGGATCCTACAATGAGCAGTTCTTC.

This chain connects TRBV10-3 to TRBJ1-2; D is unresolved. From germline, CDR1 is ENHRY and CDR2 SYGVKD. V was cut by 0 bases and J by 0 bases, with 14 bases left in between. There are 17 residues in the CDR3. The CDR3, as DNA: TGTGCCATCAGTGAGTCAAGGCAGGTCGGCACTAACTATGGCTACACCTTC. Its translation: CAISESRQVGTNYGYTF.

This clone was observed a few times. The V gene is TRBV27, the J gene TRBJ2-7, with D tentatively TRBD2 (6 bases). Trimming pared 3 bases from V and 4 bases from J, leaving 10 bases between. CDR1 and CDR2 (germline): MNHEY, SMNVEV (reference sequence). The CDR3 consists of 13 residues. CDR3 residues: CASSLGGWYEQYF. The CDR3 coding sequence is TGTGCCAGCAGTTTGGGGGGTTGGTACGAGCAGTACTTC.

The chain is built from TRBV9 and TRBJ2-2; D remains ambiguous. CDR1 is SGDLS and CDR2 is YYNGEE in the germline V gene. Trimming stripped 3 bases from V and 3 bases from J, with 15 bases between. CDR3 size: 16 residues. The CDR3 DNA reads TGTGCCAGCAGCGCTCAGGCCCTTGGGTACACCGGGGAGCTGTTTTTT. This codes for CASSAQALGYTGELFF.

The genes are TRBV5-4 and TRBJ1-5; TRBD1 is a possible D gene (6 bases). Per germline, CDR1 SGHNT and CDR2 YYREEE (reference sequence). The CDR3 totals 15 residues. V was shortened by 2 bases and J by 6 bases, with 15 bases between the two germline ends. CDR3 DNA: TGTGCCAGCAGCTTAGGTGGACAGAACGTTCAGCCCCAGCATTTT. It encodes CASSLGGQNVQPQHF.

In regard to this clone: At one end the junction does not follow the germline gene, possibly because of a read error. V gene TRBV7-7 combines with J gene TRBJ1-1; possible D gene TRBD1, 5 bases. The germline gives CDR1 SSHAT, CDR2 FNYEAQ (reference sequence). The CDR3 consists of 17 residues. CDR3 DNA sequence: TGTGCTAGCAGCTTAGCTTTTGGACCATGGGTGGGGCGTCTAGCTTTCTTT. It specifies CASSLAFGPWVGRLAFF. Filled out from reference TRBV7-7 and TRBJ1-1, the complete variable domain reads GAGVSQSPRYKVTKRGQDVTLRCDPISSHATLYWYQQALGQGPEFLTYFNYEAQPDKSGLPSDRFSAERPEGSISTLTIQRTEQRDSAMYRCASSLAFGPWVGRLAFFGQGTRLTVV.